A selection of T cell receptor beta chains follows, all from one sample in a study of regulatory T cells in long-lasting Graves disease. A single record per CDR3 protein comes from TCRdb applying MiXCR to the multiplex PCR reads. This table holds 300,000 to 450,000 distinct CDR3 sequences, less than 20% found once. The sequencing used peripheral blood mononuclear cells (PBMCs), collected at new diagnosis, from a patient treated with antithyroid drugs. These receptors all stem from a female donor with Graves disease. CDR3s include the opening cysteine and the closing phenylalanine or tryptophan. A D gene is named only where the DNA matches it firmly.

v_call	j_call	d_call	cdr3_aa
TRBV2	TRBJ2-2	-	CATSPYTGSTGELFF
TRBV12-3/TRBV12-4	TRBJ1-1	-	CASSWAQGLGAFF
TRBV19	TRBJ1-1	-	CASSIRGAGTEAFF
TRBV6-1	TRBJ1-6	-	CASLSRTRNSPLHF
TRBV2	TRBJ1-2	-	CASRTLTAYGYTF
TRBV4-1	TRBJ2-7	-	CASSQEREMGSYEQYF
TRBV29-1	TRBJ2-7	-	CSVGVDFYEQYF
TRBV5-5	TRBJ2-7	-	CASSPAAEGSYEQYF
TRBV5-1	TRBJ1-4	TRBD1	CASSSGTGRATNEKLFF
TRBV7-3	TRBJ2-3	-	CASSLYLSTDTQYF
TRBV3-1	TRBJ2-3	-	CASSRATGTSTDTQYF
TRBV6-2/TRBV6-3	TRBJ1-1	-	CASSENRARNTEAFF
TRBV7-2	TRBJ1-3	-	CASSLGSGGAGNTIYF
TRBV5-1	TRBJ1-4	-	CASSLIDAHNEKLFF
TRBV12-5	TRBJ1-1	-	CASGLGLNTEAFF
TRBV7-9	TRBJ2-1	TRBD2	CASSFRRTSGYSARLNEQFF
TRBV2	TRBJ2-7	-	CASSDQGYEQYF
TRBV9	TRBJ2-1	-	CASGGSSPYNEQFF
TRBV2	TRBJ1-2	-	CASSGGAGGNYGYTF
TRBV30	TRBJ2-3	-	CAWNDDGDSTDTQYF
TRBV27	TRBJ2-7	-	CASSSVGAYEQYF
TRBV29-1	TRBJ2-5	TRBD2	CSASGGEETQYF
TRBV20-1	TRBJ1-3	-	CSASRAGLTSSSGNTIYF
TRBV3-1	TRBJ2-1	-	CASSLSVETYNEQFF
TRBV30	TRBJ1-2	-	CALGQANYGYTF
TRBV28	TRBJ2-5	-	CASSFRGSGPQETQYF
TRBV7-3	TRBJ2-2	TRBD2	CASSSERGANTGELFF
TRBV15	TRBJ1-1	TRBD1	CATSRDLLQGGTEAFF
TRBV7-9	TRBJ2-1	-	CASSWNEQFF
TRBV4-1	TRBJ2-1	TRBD2	CASSQDSGGGGYNEQFF
TRBV12-5	TRBJ2-1	TRBD2	CASAAPLAGESPSSYNEQFF
TRBV5-4	TRBJ2-2	-	CASSLALRVISDTGELFF
TRBV28	TRBJ2-4	-	CASSFTTDLAKNIQYF
TRBV5-1	TRBJ1-1	-	CASSPLNLGGTEAFF
TRBV13	TRBJ2-4	TRBD2	CASSSGGGLAGDLVKNIQYF
TRBV7-9	TRBJ2-1	-	CASSSGGGTGGINEQFF
TRBV20-1	TRBJ1-2	-	CSARMGRGYGYTF
TRBV4-3	TRBJ2-3	TRBD2	CASSQDPSGSSTDTQYF
TRBV6-2/TRBV6-3	TRBJ2-7	TRBD1	CASSYGGQGSYEQYF
TRBV6-2/TRBV6-3	TRBJ2-3	TRBD2	CASSYSMASGRPDTQYF
TRBV3-1	TRBJ2-1	TRBD2	CASSQDRLAGTYNEQFF
TRBV3-1	TRBJ2-7	-	CASSQGGHEQYF
TRBV7-9	TRBJ1-1	-	CASSLEMNTEAFF
TRBV12-3/TRBV12-4	TRBJ2-4	TRBD1	CASSRTGGGTQYF